This T cell receptor (beta chain) originates from a study of shared clonotypes between healthy human individuals. Study results and caveats: Naive subsets usually exceeded memory subsets in estimated richness.

Points on this clone: What it binds is not known.

Replicate PCRs from sorted subsets contained around 200 ng DNA, which is around 30,000 T cell genomes. Method: immunoSEQ multiplex PCR; TCRdb's copy keeps in-frame clones and lacks some. The sample contains 330,000 or so clones, less than 85% of which appear only once. The CDR3 covers 15 residues. CDR1 and CDR2 from the germline V gene are SGHTA and FQGNSA. Unmatched junction bases numbered 5, after V lost 2 bases and J lost 6 bases. CD45RA+ naive and CD45RA-negative memory subsets were separated from CD4+ cells. The sample comprised memory CD4+ T cells sorted from blood. Regarding subset: CD45RA-negative fraction. This clonotype originated in a man aged 25-40 years in good health. The chain uses TRBV7-2 and TRBJ2-1; 9 bases match TRBD1. CDR3 bases: TGTGCCAGCAGCTTAAGGGACAGGGCGGGCAATGAGCAGTTCTTC. Amino acid sequence: CASSLRDRAGNEQFF.